This T cell receptor beta chain emerged from a study of T cells in Graves' hyperthyroidism and ophthalmopathy. The table lists this clonotype with a count of one. Investigators excluded patients with uncontrolled infection, other autoimmune disease, pregnancy or lactation. PBMCs were sourced from more than 9 ml fresh peripheral blood. TCR beta CDR3 sequences were amplified from RNA transcripts. First-round RT-PCR targeting the TCR CDR3 was performed with the HTBI primer set. TCRdb re-called the multiplex PCR reads with MiXCR, one entry per CDR3 protein. The data contain hundreds of thousands of distinct CDR3 sequences, around 15% of them singletons. V lost 5 bases and J lost 0; bases outside the gene matches: 7. Germline V gene lookup returns CDR1 MNHEY and CDR2 SVGEGT. The CDR3 loop spans 16 amino acids.

The sequence derives from a man aged 18 to 30 with Graves' ophthalmopathy. The sample comprised blood. The chain recombines TRBV6-2 or TRBV6-3 with TRBJ2-4, with TRBD1 matching 7 bases. As DNA, the CDR3 is TGTGCCAGCAGTAAAACAGGGGCCCTAGCCAAAAACATTCAGTACTTC. Protein product: CASSKTGALAKNIQYF.